This T cell receptor beta chain was captured in a study of blood T cell repertoires in COVID-19. Assay: immunoSEQ multiplex PCR; the TCRdb copy retains only in-frame clones and omits some. The table includes more than 70,000 clones, less than 90% detected once. Material: peripheral blood. This receptor was obtained from a man aged 60-69 years with acute or convalescent COVID-19.

CDR3 DNA sequence: TGTGCCTGGAGTGTAGGGGGATTGGAGACCCAGTACTTC. Translated: CAWSVGGLETQYF. The rearrangement links TRBV30 to TRBJ2-5; possibly TRBD1 for D (6 bases). The CDR3 sequence is 13 residues long. The V end was cut by 0 bases, the J end by 5 bases, with 10 bases between. Looked up from germline, CDR1 is GTSNPN and CDR2 is SVGIG (reference sequence).